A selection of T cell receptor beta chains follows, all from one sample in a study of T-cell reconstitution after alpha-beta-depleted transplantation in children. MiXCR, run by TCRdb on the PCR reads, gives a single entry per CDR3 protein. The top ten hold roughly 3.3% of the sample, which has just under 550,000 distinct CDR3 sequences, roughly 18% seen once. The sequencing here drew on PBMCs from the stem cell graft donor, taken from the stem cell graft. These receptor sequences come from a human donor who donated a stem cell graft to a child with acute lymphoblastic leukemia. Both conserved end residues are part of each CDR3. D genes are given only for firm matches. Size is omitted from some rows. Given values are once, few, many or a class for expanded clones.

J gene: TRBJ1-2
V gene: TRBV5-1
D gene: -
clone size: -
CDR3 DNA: TGCGCCAGCAGCTCTGGACCGTCGGATGGCTACACCTTC
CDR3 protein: CASSSGPSDGYTF

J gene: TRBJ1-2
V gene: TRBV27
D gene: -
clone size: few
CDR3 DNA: TGTGCCAGCAGTTTATCGACAGGTCATGGCTACACCTTC
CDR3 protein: CASSLSTGHGYTF

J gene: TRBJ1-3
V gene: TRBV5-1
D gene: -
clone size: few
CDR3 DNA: TGCGCCAGCAGCTTGGGACAGGAGCTCAACACCATATATTTT
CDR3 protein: CASSLGQELNTIYF

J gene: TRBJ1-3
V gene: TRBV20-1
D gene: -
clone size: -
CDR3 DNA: TGCAGTGCTAGAGAGGGCACTGGAAACACCATATATTTT
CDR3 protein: CSAREGTGNTIYF

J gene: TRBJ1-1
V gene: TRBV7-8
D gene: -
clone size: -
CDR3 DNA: TGTGCCAGCAGCTTAGTTGACAGGAGGAACACTGAAGCTTTCTTT
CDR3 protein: CASSLVDRRNTEAFF

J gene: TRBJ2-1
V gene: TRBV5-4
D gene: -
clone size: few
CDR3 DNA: TGTGCCAGCAGCTTGGTCCCCGGTAGTACGGAGGGCGATGAGCAGTTCTTC
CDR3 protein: CASSLVPGSTEGDEQFF

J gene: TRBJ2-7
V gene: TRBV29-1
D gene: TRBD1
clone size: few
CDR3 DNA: TGCAGCGTTGGGACAGGGGTGGATTACGAGCAGTACTTC
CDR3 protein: CSVGTGVDYEQYF

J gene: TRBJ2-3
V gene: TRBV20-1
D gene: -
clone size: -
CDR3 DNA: TGCAGTGCTAGCGGGGGAGATTCTAGCACAGATACGCAGTATTTT
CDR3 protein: CSASGGDSSTDTQYF

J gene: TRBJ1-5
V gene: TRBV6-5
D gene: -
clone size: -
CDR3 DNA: TGTGCCAGCAGTTACTCGGCGGGTAGGCAGCCCCAGCATTTT
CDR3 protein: CASSYSAGRQPQHF

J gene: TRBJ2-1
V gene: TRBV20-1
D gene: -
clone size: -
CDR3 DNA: TGCAGTGCTAGTAATCGGCTAGCAGCCTACAATGAGCAGTTCTTC
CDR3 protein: CSASNRLAAYNEQFF

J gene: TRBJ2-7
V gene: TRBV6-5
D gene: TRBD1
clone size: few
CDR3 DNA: TGTGCCAGCAGTTACGTGGACAGGGGAATTTCAGAGCAGTACTTC
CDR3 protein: CASSYVDRGISEQYF

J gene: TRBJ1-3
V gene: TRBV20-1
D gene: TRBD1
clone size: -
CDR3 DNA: TGCAGTGCTAGCGGCAGGGGGCATAAGCACTCTGGAAACACCATATATTTT
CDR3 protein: CSASGRGHKHSGNTIYF

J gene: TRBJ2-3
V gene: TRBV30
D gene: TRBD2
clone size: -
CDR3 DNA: TGTGCCTGGAGTGTAAGCGGGGATCATACGCAGTATTTT
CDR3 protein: CAWSVSGDHTQYF

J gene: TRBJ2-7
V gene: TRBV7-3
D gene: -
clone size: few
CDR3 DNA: TGTGCCAGCAGCTTAGATTTGGGGGGCGAGCAGTACTTC
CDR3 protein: CASSLDLGGEQYF

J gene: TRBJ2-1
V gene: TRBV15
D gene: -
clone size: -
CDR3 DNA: TGTGCCACCAGCAGTTGGGGGGAGTTGGCTGAGCAGTTCTTC
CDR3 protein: CATSSWGELAEQFF

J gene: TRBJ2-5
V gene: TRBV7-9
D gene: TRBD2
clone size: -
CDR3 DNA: TGTGCCAGCCGAACCGGGACTAGAGGGGTGGCCCAGTACTTC
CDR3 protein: CASRTGTRGVAQYF

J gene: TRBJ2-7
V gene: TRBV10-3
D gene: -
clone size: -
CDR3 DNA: TGTGCCATCAGTGGGTTCCCGCTTGAGGTGGGACCGATAAGCTCCTACGAGCAGTACTTC
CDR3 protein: CAISGFPLEVGPISSYEQYF

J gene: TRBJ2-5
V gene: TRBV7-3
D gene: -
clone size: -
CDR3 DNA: TGTGCCAGCAGCTTAGCTCAGGGAGGGACCCAGTACTTC
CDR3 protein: CASSLAQGGTQYF

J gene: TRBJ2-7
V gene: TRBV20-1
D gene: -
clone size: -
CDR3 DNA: TGCTGTGCTAGAGATCAGGGCAGGATACTCTCCTACGAGCAGTACTTC
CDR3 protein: CCARDQGRILSYEQYF

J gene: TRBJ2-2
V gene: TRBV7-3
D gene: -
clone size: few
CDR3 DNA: TGTGCCAGCAGCTTCAACGGCGGGGAGCTGTTTTTT
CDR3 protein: CASSFNGGELFF

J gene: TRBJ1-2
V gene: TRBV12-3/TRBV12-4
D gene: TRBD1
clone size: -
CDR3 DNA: TGTGCCAGCAGCCTTCCGGGACAGGGTTTATTAACGGAGGGCTACACCTTC
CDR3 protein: CASSLPGQGLLTEGYTF

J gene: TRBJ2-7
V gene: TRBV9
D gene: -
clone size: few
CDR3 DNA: TGTGCCAGCAGCGTAGGTGTCGGGAGCGAGCAGTACTTC
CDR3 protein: CASSVGVGSEQYF